The clone carrying this T cell receptor beta chain was seen repeatedly, ten times or more. The data were taken from a study of T cell repertoires in cytomegalovirus infection. Study-wide context: Public TCR beta signature analysis indicated the presence of both CMV infection and matching HLA type.

TCRdb used MiXCR to reprocess the reads, holding one entry per CDR3 protein. The table includes some 250,000 distinct CDR3 sequences, 9.1% detected once. J lost 2 bases, V lost 6 bases, and 12 bases had no gene match. Germline V lookup: CDR1 MNHEY, CDR2 SVGEGT. CDR3 length equals 18 residues. This clonotype was sampled from a human donor in good health (CMV status not recorded). Some clones in this sample may be carry-over from other donors' samples. V usage is TRBV6-2 or TRBV6-3 and J usage is TRBJ2-6, with 8 bases identical to TRBD2. The specimen sequenced was PBMCs. CDR3 sequence (DNA): TGTGCCAGCAGCCCGATCCTAGCGGGTCACGCTGGGGCCAACGTCCTGACTTTC. This codes for CASSPILAGHAGANVLTF.